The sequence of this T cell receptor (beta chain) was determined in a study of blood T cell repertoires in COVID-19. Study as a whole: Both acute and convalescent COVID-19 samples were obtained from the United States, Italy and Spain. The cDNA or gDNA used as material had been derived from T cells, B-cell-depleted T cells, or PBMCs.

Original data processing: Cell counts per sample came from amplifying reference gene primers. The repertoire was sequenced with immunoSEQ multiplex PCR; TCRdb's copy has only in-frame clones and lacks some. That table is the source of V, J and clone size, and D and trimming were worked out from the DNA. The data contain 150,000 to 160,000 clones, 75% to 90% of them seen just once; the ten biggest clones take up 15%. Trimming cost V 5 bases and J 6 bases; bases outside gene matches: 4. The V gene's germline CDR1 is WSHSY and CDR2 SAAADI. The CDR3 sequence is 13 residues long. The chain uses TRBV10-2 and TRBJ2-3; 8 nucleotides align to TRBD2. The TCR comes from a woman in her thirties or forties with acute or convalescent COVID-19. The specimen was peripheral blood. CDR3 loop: CASSSGSRDTQYF. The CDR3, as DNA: TGCGCCAGCAGTAGCGGGAGTCGCGATACGCAGTATTTT.